This T cell receptor (beta chain) was captured in a study of human thymus T cells. Study-level findings and limits: Thymic repertoires from unrelated individuals overlapped highly, related research reported. Apparent bias marked the V and J gene usage of thymic and blood repertoires.

On this clone itself: The antigen remains unidentified.

Per the germline V gene, CDR1 is GTSNPN and CDR2 is SVGIG (reference sequence). The CDR3 totals 12 residues. V dropped 7 bases and J dropped 2 bases, with 9 bases sitting between them. Thymus specimens were resections from corrective heart surgery. Each of the donors was a healthy Finnish infant who was undergoing open corrective cardiac surgery for congenital heart defects. Produced via immunoSEQ multiplex PCR; TCRdb's table is partial and in-frame only. The table lists roughly 120,000 clones, about 94% of them singletons, with less than 0.03% in the top ten. The J gene is TRBJ1-3, the V gene TRBV30; D ambiguous. Source material: thymus tissue. This clonotype originated in a boy under two years old with a congenital heart defect but otherwise immunologically healthy. CDR3 loop: CASKTTGNTIYF. The CDR3 region has the DNA TGTGCCTCAAAGACGACTGGAAACACCATATATTTT.